The entry below gives a single TCR beta chain sequence along with its context. This record comes from a study of sequential checkpoint blockade in melanoma. Treatment denoted: randomized to nivolumab then ipilimumab (arm A) or the reverse (arm B). The assay was immunoSEQ multiplex PCR, and TCRdb's table has in-frame clones only and misses some. The table shows 550 or so clones, with 18% occurring only once. Per the germline V gene, CDR1 is SGHVT and CDR2 is SQSDAQ. V lost 5 bases to trimming and J lost 5 bases; unmatched junction nucleotides: 18. This CDR3 spans 18 amino acids. The material was tumor tissue (inferred from file names), obtained from a patient given nivolumab and ipilimumab in sequence. The chain combines TRBV7-4 with TRBJ1-5; TRBD1 aligns across 7 bases. This receptor was obtained from a human donor with melanoma. CDR3: CASSRGSARGSYYQPQHF. As DNA, the CDR3 is TGTGCCAGCAGCCGAGGGTCGGCCAGGGGGTCATACTATCAGCCCCAGCATTTT.